This TCR beta chain was sequenced for a study of blood T cells in healthy people across ages. The use of a sample-barcoded 5' primer and a J-beta primer mix characterized a second PCR of roughly 6 to 11 cycles. TCRdb re-analysed the 5' RACE reads in MiXCR, keeping a single row per CDR3 protein. The sample lists about 1 million distinct CDR3 sequences; about 25% were seen once. Study findings and constraints: Without sorted subsets, naive and antigen-experienced compartments could not be conclusively compared.

Germline values: CDR1 SGHDT, CDR2 YYEEEE. V was clipped by 1 base and J by 1 base, with 11 bases between them. The CDR3 is 15 residues long. This clonotype was seen a handful of times. Its antigen remains unidentified. The data also belong to a second study, concerning T cells of mothers and their children.

The source is a girl aged 2-9 years in good health. The specimen was blood. This chain links TRBV5-6 with TRBJ1-2; no reliable D call. The CDR3 nucleotides read TGTGCCAGCAGCTTGATCGGCGGTATTAACTATGGCTACACCTTC. Its translation is CASSLIGGINYGYTF.